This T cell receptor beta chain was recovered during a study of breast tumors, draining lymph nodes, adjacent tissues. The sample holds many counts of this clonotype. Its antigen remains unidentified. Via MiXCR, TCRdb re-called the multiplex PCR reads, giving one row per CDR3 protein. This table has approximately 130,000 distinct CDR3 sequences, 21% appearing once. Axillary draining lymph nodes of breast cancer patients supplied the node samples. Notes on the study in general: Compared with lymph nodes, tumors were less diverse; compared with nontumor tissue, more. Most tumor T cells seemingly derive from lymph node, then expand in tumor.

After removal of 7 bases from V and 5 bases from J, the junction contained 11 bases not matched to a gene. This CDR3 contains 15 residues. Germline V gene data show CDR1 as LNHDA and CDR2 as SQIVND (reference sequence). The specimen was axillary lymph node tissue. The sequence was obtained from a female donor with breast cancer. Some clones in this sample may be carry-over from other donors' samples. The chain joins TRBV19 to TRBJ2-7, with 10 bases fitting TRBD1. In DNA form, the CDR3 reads TGTGCCAGTAATAACCGGGACAGGGGCCCTAACGAGCAGTACTTC. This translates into CASNNRDRGPNEQYF.